This note documents a single T cell receptor (beta chain) sequence. The data derive from a study of T-cell memory formation after mild COVID-19. Study information: Clusters of TCRs were largely donor specific.

Trimming shortened V by 0 bases and J by 13 bases, and 13 bases separated the two germline ends. The CDR3 totals 14 residues. In germline, CDR1 is LGHNA, CDR2 YNFKEQ. Using its own MiXCR run on the 5' RACE reads, TCRdb lists one record per CDR3 protein. The table has approximately 400,000 distinct CDR3 sequences, about a sixth seen once. The TCR originated in a man aged 18-30 years who had mild COVID-19 (a few samples of this study predate the infection). Cell type and time point are not known. Sequencing was done on a sample of PBMCs or a T cell subset sorted from them (not recorded which). The rearrangement links TRBV4-2 to TRBJ1-6; no clear D gene. The CDR3 loop reads CASSQDTLRDPLHF. The CDR3 DNA is TGTGCCAGCAGCCAAGACACCCTCCGCGATCCCCTCCACTTT.